Listed below are T cell receptor beta chains from one sample, sequenced in a study of identical twins. TCRdb independently ran MiXCR on the 5' RACE reads; one entry per CDR3 protein. The table lists about 260,000 distinct CDR3 sequences, 7% of them singletons. The sample was also linked to a second study, of yellow fever vaccine responses in identical twins.

The sequenced material came from memory (CD45RO+) T cells sorted from blood. Receptors were obtained from a woman younger than 30 in good health. Each CDR3 is given with its conserved first and last residue. D genes are given only for firm matches. Expanded clones are given a class, and other clones once, few, many or no size at all.

d_call	clone_size	v_call	j_call	cdr3_aa	cdr3_nt
.	many	TRBV14	TRBJ2-5	CASSQERGSYQETQYF	TGTGCCAGCAGCCAAGAGCGGGGATCGTACCAAGAGACCCAGTACTTC
.	.	TRBV3-1	TRBJ1-2	CASSQRYSRYGYTF	TGTGCCAGCAGCCAAAGGTACAGCCGCTATGGCTACACCTTC
.	many	TRBV27	TRBJ2-3	CASSFYHASTDTQYF	TGTGCCAGCAGTTTCTATCACGCTAGCACAGATACGCAGTATTTT
.	.	TRBV27	TRBJ2-1	CASSFQFQGPYNEQFF	TGTGCCAGCAGTTTTCAGTTTCAGGGACCCTACAATGAGCAGTTCTTC
.	.	TRBV24-1	TRBJ2-5	CATSDRLDQYF	TGTGCCACCAGTGATCGGCTGGACCAGTACTTC
TRBD2	few	TRBV6-5	TRBJ2-2	CASSYSTSGGAGGELFF	TGTGCCAGCAGTTACTCAACTAGCGGGGGGGCTGGCGGGGAGCTGTTTTTT
TRBD1	few	TRBV20-1	TRBJ1-5	CSAKGTGDQPQHF	TGCAGTGCCAAAGGGACAGGAGATCAGCCCCAGCATTTT
.	many	TRBV6-2/TRBV6-3	TRBJ2-3	CASSYSSRDPTDTQYF	TGTGCCAGCAGTTACTCATCGCGGGATCCCACAGATACGCAGTATTTT
.	many	TRBV24-1	TRBJ2-3	CATSEYTGNTQYF	TGTGCCACCAGTGAATATACAGGGAATACGCAGTATTTT
.	few	TRBV24-1	TRBJ1-2	CATSEPRNLVYTF	TGTGCCACCAGTGAGCCTCGGAACCTTGTCTACACCTTC
TRBD2	.	TRBV4-2	TRBJ2-1	CASSQVFGGRKEFSAYNEQFF	TGTGCCAGCAGCCAAGTTTTCGGCGGGAGAAAGGAATTTAGCGCCTACAATGAGCAGTTCTTC
TRBD2	.	TRBV7-9	TRBJ2-5	CASSLSRGVRETQYF	TGTGCCAGCAGCTTATCGCGGGGGGTCCGGGAGACCCAGTACTTC
TRBD2	.	TRBV7-7	TRBJ2-3	CASSQALAGGQQYF	TGTGCCAGCAGCCAAGCCTTAGCGGGAGGACAGCAGTATTTT
.	many	TRBV6-5	TRBJ1-5	CASSYSGGNQPQHF	TGTGCCAGCAGTTACTCGGGGGGGAATCAGCCCCAGCATTTT
.	many	TRBV20-1	TRBJ1-6	CSASRGAYNSPLHF	TGCAGTGCTAGTCGGGGCGCGTATAATTCACCCCTCCACTTT
.	many	TRBV14	TRBJ1-1	CASSQDRREAFF	TGTGCCAGCAGCCAAGACAGACGCGAGGCTTTCTTT
.	many	TRBV3-1	TRBJ1-4	CASSQGSGSEKLFF	TGTGCCAGCAGCCAAGGGAGCGGGAGTGAAAAACTGTTTTTT
TRBD1	few	TRBV5-1	TRBJ2-6	CASSFQPGQGNSGANVLTF	TGCGCCAGCAGCTTCCAACCGGGACAGGGAAACTCTGGGGCCAACGTCCTGACTTTC